Each of the 2 T cell receptor beta chains below was sequenced from the same sample in a study of vaccination and CD4 T cells after COVID-19 (dated 2022 in TCRdb). Libraries came from PCR. These reads were obtained on an Illumina iSeq 100. DNA from cultured CD4+ T cells was subjected to TCR sequencing with the Oncomine TCR Beta short-read assay at the Johns Hopkins FTIC core. The public reads were run again by TCRdb, first through fastp at Q25 and then through MiXCR, and only productive beta chains were kept. Rows with a matching CDR3 protein are joined into one entry that keeps the most common DNA and genes. The sample table records under 15,000 distinct CDR3 sequences; about 50% of these occur just once. Around 30% of the sample rests with the top ten. Their cognate antigens are unknown. Taken with the paper, the label for treatment or condition translates to: roughly 10-day PBMC culture with coronavirus spike peptide pools or control peptides (ViraFEST assay).

Specimen: CD4+ T cells from blood, cultured in vitro. These receptors were collected from a human donor who had recovered from COVID-19.

The J gene is TRBJ1-5, the V gene TRBV15; D not certain. CDR3 size: 17 residues. Germline V gene data show CDR1 as LNHNV and CDR2 as YYDKDF (reference sequence). Trimming stripped 5 bases from V and 4 bases from J, with 21 bases between. The CDR3 DNA follows: TGTGCCACCAGCGGGGAGGTGGCGGCAGCCCAAAATCAGCCCCAGCATTTT. Translated: CATSGEVAAAQNQPQHF.

The chain links TRBV27 to TRBJ2-3; D might be TRBD2 (12 bases). Per germline, CDR1 MNHEY and CDR2 SMNVEV (reference sequence). Trimming pared 4 bases from V and 0 bases from J, leaving 35 bases between. This CDR3 is built from 23 residues. In DNA form, the CDR3 reads TGTGCCAGCAGTTCCCCCCGGACAGGGGGCCCCGGGACTAGCGGGTCTAGCACAGATACGCAGTATTTT. This codes for CASSSPRTGGPGTSGSSTDTQYF.